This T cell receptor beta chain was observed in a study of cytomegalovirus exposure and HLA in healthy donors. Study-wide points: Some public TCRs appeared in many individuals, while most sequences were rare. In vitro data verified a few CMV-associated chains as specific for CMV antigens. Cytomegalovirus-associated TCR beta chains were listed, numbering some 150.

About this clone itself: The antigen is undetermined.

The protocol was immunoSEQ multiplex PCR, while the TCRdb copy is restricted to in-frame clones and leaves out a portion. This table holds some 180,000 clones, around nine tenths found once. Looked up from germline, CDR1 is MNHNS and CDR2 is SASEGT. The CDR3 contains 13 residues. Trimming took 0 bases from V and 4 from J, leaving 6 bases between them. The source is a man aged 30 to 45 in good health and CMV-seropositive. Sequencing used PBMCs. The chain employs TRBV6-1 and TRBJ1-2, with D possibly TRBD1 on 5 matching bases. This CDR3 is CASSEAGGYGYTF. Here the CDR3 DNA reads TGTGCCAGCAGTGAAGCCGGGGGCTATGGCTACACCTTC.